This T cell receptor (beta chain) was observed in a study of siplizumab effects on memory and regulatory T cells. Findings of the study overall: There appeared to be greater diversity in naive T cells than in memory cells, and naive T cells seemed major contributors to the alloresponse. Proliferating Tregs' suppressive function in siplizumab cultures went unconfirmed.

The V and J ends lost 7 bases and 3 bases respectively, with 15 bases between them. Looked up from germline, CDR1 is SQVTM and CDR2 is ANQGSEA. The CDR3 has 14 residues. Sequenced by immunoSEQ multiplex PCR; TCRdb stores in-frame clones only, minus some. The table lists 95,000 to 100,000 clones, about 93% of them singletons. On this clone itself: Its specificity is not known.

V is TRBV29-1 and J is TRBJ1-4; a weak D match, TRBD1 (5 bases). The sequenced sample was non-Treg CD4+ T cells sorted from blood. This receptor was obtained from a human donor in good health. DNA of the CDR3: TGCAGCGCGGACACCGGGACTTCTAATGAAAAACTGTTTTTT. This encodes CSADTGTSNEKLFF.